This T cell receptor (beta chain) was sequenced during a study of shared T cell receptors in the human thymus. Germline values: CDR1 WSHSY, CDR2 SAAADI. V lost 7 bases to trimming and J lost 1 base; unmatched junction nucleotides: 11. CDR3 length: 17 residues. Profiling relied on immunoSEQ multiplex PCR, and the TCRdb table lists in-frame clones only, not all of them. The profile shows roughly 700,000 clones, roughly 90% of them singletons. Separately, the same data were catalogued under a study of human thymus T cells. Per that study: Healthy Finnish infants undergoing corrective surgery for congenital heart defects were the donors. Corrective cardiac operations yielded the resected thymus tissue. Both thymic and peripheral blood repertoires showed apparently biased V and J usage. Related research reported highly overlapping thymic repertoires among unrelated individuals.

Sequencing was performed on thymocytes. This sequence originates from a boy in the first two years of life with a congenital heart defect. The chain combines TRBV10-2 with TRBJ2-1, with 9 bases fitting TRBD1. CDR3 nucleotide sequence: TGCGCCAGCAAGGGGGACAGGGCTCGATGGTCCTACAATGAGCAGTTCTTC. Its protein is CASKGDRARWSYNEQFF.